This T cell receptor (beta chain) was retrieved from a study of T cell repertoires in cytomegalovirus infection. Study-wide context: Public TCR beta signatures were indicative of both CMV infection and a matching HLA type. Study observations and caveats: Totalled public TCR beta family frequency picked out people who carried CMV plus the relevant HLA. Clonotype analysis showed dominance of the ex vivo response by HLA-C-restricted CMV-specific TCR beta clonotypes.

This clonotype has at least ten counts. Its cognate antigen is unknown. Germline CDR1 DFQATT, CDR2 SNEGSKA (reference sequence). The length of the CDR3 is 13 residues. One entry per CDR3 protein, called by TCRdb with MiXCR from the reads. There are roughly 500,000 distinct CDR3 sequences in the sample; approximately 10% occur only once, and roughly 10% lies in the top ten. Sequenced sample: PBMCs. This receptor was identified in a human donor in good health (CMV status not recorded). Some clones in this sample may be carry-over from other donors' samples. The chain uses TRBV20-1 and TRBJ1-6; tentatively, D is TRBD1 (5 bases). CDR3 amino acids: CTSRVGGNSPLHF. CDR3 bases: TGCACCTCCAGGGTGGGGGGGAATTCACCCCTCCACTTT.